The entry below describes one T cell receptor beta chain. The CDR3 has 14 amino acids. With 6 bases clipped from V and 1 base from J, the junction kept 2 bases outside the gene matches. CDR1 is MNHEY and CDR2 is SVGAGI in the germline V gene. The sample comes from a study of blood T cell repertoires in COVID-19. Study-level background: The cDNA or gDNA used as material had been derived from T cells, B-cell-depleted T cells, or PBMCs.

Original data processing: Scientists estimated how many nucleated cells there were by amplifying reference gene primers. Clones were read by immunoSEQ multiplex PCR, and TCRdb kept only the in-frame ones, dropping some. V and J calls and clone size come straight from that table; D and trimming were deduced from the DNA. Of approximately 200,000 clones listed, about 81% are singletons. Seattle researchers signed up patients amid active infection and tracked them longitudinally. The source material was peripheral blood. This TCR derives from an elderly woman with COVID-19, enrolled during active disease. V usage is TRBV6-5 and J usage is TRBJ2-2, with 7 bases lining up with TRBD1. The DNA of the CDR3 is TGTGCCAGCAGGACAGGGTTGAACACCGGGGAGCTGTTTTTT. Translated, it gives CASRTGLNTGELFF.